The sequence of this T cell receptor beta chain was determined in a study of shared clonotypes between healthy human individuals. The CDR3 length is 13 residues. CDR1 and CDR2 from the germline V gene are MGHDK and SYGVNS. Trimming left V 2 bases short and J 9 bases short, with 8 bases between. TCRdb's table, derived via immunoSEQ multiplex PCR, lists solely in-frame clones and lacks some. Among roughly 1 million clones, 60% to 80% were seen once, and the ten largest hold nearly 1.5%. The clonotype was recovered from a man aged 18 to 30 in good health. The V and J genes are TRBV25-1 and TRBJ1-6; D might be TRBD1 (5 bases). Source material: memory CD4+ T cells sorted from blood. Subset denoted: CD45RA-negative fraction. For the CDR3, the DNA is TGTGCCAGCAGTGAAACGGGGCCTTCACCCCTCCACTTT. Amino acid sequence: CASSETGPSPLHF.